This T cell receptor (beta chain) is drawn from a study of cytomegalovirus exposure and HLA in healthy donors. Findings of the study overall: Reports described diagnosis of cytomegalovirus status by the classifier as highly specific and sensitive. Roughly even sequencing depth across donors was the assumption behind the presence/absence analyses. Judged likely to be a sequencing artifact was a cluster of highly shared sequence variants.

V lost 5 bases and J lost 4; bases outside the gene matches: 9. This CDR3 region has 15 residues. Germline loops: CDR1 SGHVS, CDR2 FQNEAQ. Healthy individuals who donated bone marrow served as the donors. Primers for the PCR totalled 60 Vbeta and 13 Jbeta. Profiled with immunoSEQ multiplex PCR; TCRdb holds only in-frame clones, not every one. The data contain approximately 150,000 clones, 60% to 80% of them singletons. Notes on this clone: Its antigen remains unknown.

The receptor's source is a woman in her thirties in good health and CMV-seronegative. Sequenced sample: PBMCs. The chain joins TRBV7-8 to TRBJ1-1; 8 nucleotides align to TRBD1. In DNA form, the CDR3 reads TGTGCCAGCAGCCAAGGGACAGGCCGCTTCACTGAAGCTTTCTTT. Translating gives CASSQGTGRFTEAFF. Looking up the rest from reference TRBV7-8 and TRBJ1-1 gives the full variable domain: GAGVSQSPRYKVAKRGQDVALRCDPISGHVSLFWYQQALGQGPEFLTYFQNEAQLDKSGLPSDRFFAERPEGSVSTLKIQRTQQEDSAVYLCASSQGTGRFTEAFFGQGTRLTVV.